What follows are 18 T cell receptor beta chains derived from one specimen sequenced in a study of graft-versus-host responses after intestinal transplantation. Antigens of these TCRs are unknown. Profiling relied on immunoSEQ multiplex PCR, and the TCRdb table lists in-frame clones only, not all of them. The sample has over 90,000 clones, 93% seen once; the top ten hold around 1%. Sequences were derived from unstimulated CD8+ T cells sorted from spleen or lymph node cells, sampled before intestinal transplant. The origin of the receptors is a human donor who received an intestinal transplant.

The chain links TRBV7-8 to TRBJ1-1; perhaps TRBD1 as D (6 bases). V was clipped by 7 bases and J by 3 bases, with 18 bases between them. CDR3 length: 15 residues. CDR1 SGHVS and CDR2 FQNEAQ come from the germline V gene. CDR3: CASTFSGGRDTEAFF. CDR3 nucleotide sequence: TGTGCCAGCACTTTCTCGGGGGGGCGGGACACTGAAGCTTTCTTT.

CDR3 DNA sequence: TGTGCCAGCAGCGTTACCCACGAGCAGTACTTC. Protein sequence: CASSVTHEQYF. The chain recombines TRBV7-9 with TRBJ2-7, with D unclear. This CDR3 contains 11 residues. Germline V lookup: CDR1 SEHNR, CDR2 FQNEAQ (reference sequence). The V gene lost 5 bases and the J gene lost 5 bases, with 7 bases spanning the gap.

The V and J genes are TRBV7-6 and TRBJ1-1; no definite D call. V was trimmed by 7 bases and J by 3 bases, leaving 12 bases between them. Germline V gene sequence: CDR1 SGHVS, CDR2 FNYEAQ. The CDR3 consists of 13 residues. The CDR3 is CASTQGLYTEAFF. As DNA, the CDR3 is TGTGCCAGCACCCAAGGACTTTACACTGAAGCTTTCTTT.

The chain links TRBV5-6 to TRBJ2-2; D unresolved. The CDR3 spans 15 residues. The germline CDR1 and CDR2 sequences are SGHDT and YYEEEE. V was clipped by 3 bases and J by 1 base, with 10 bases between them. The CDR3 sequence is CASSYSGLNTGELFF. In DNA, the CDR3 is TGTGCCAGCAGCTATTCCGGGTTGAACACCGGGGAGCTGTTTTTT.

The V and J genes are TRBV27 and TRBJ2-3, with TRBD2 identical over 8 bases. The CDR3 loop spans 15 amino acids. With V trimmed by 7 bases and J by 3 bases, 9 bases remained unmatched. Germline CDR1 and CDR2: MNHEY and SMNVEV (reference sequence). CDR3 in DNA: TGTGCCAGCAACGAGGCGGGGGGTCTTACAGATACGCAGTATTTT. This translates into CASNEAGGLTDTQYF.

This rearrangement joins TRBV19 to TRBJ2-5, with TRBD1 matching over 7 bases. Germline lookup yields CDR1 LNHDA and CDR2 SQIVND (reference sequence). V shed 9 bases and J 11 bases; nucleotides not matched to a gene: 15. This CDR3 contains 13 residues. The CDR3 here is CASRFGPTGEQYF. The CDR3 DNA reads as TGTGCCAGCAGATTCGGCCCCACAGGGGAGCAGTACTTC.

The rearrangement uses TRBV11-3 and TRBJ2-1; unclear D gene. With 4 bases removed from V and 4 bases from J, the gap between germline ends came to 2 bases. CDR1 and CDR2 (germline): SGHNT, YENEEA. The CDR3 runs 11 residues. This CDR3 reads CASSYYNEQFF. In DNA, the CDR3 is TGTGCCAGCAGCTATTACAATGAGCAGTTCTTC.

This sequence joins TRBV6-1 and TRBJ1-1; D is possibly TRBD1 (5 bases). In germline, CDR1 is MNHNS, CDR2 SASEGT. The CDR3 covers 13 residues. Between the trimmed V and J ends, which lost 9 bases and 0 bases, there was a span of 11 bases. DNA for the CDR3: TGTGCCAGACAACGACAGATGAACACTGAAGCTTTCTTT. Its protein is CARQRQMNTEAFF.

V gene TRBV27 combines with J gene TRBJ2-7; 8 bases are shared with TRBD1. CDR1 is MNHEY, CDR2 SMNVEV, per germline (reference sequence). Trimming cost V 1 base and J 4 bases; bases outside gene matches: 6. The length of the CDR3 is 15 residues. The CDR3 here is CASSLFGTGQYEQYF. For the CDR3, the DNA is TGTGCCAGCAGTTTATTCGGGACAGGACAATACGAGCAGTACTTC.

J is TRBJ1-3 and V is TRBV5-4, with D hard to call. V shed 4 bases and J shed 0 bases, with 8 bases lying between them. CDR3 length equals 14 residues. Germline assignment: CDR1 SGHNT and CDR2 YYREEE (reference sequence). The CDR3 protein is CASSVRGSGNTIYF. CDR3 DNA sequence: TGTGCCAGCAGCGTTCGGGGCTCTGGAAACACCATATATTTT.

This clone showed up just once. The chain links TRBV6-5 to TRBJ2-7; 9 nucleotides agree with TRBD1. Trimming at V came to 6 bases and at J to 6 bases, leaving 12 bases not matched to a gene. This CDR3 is built from 15 residues. Germline CDR1 MNHEY, CDR2 SVGAGI. CDR3 bases: TGTGCCAGCAGCCTTAGGACAGGGGCAAACATCGAGCAGTACTTC. Encoded protein: CASSLRTGANIEQYF.

J is TRBJ1-6 and V is TRBV9; D unresolved. V lost 1 base, J lost 8 bases, and 4 bases lay in between. CDR3 length equals 12 residues. Germline CDR1 is SGDLS and CDR2 is YYNGEE. The CDR3 reads CASSVTDSPLHF. For the CDR3, the DNA is TGTGCCAGCAGCGTAACGGATTCACCCCTCCACTTT.

This clone is a singleton in its sample. V is TRBV10-2 and J is TRBJ1-5; weak D call: TRBD1 (5 bases). The germline V gene has CDR1 WSHSY and CDR2 SAAADI. The CDR3 runs to 13 residues. The CDR3 is CAGARGLGQPQHF. In DNA form, the CDR3 reads TGCGCAGGGGCCCGAGGGTTGGGTCAGCCCCAGCATTTT.

The chain recombines TRBV4-1 with TRBJ2-2; D might be TRBD1 or TRBD2, each matching 5 bases. The CDR3 spans 18 residues. CDR1 and CDR2 from the germline V gene are MGHRA and YSYEKL. The ends were cut back, 4 bases at V and 3 bases at J, with 21 bases in the middle. CDR3 amino acids: CASSLLPGPGTYTGELFF. The CDR3 DNA is TGCGCCAGCAGCCTATTGCCGGGGCCCGGAACATACACCGGGGAGCTGTTTTTT.

The chain carries TRBV7-7 and TRBJ2-1, with 9 bases matching TRBD1. The CDR3 is 17 amino acids. Losses at the gene ends were 4 bases for V and 2 bases for J; bases not matched to a gene: 9. Germline assignment: CDR1 SSHAT and CDR2 FNYEAQ (reference sequence). The CDR3 coding sequence is TGTGCCAGCAGCTCCGAACCGGGACAGGGACCCTACAATGAGCAGTTCTTC. This translates into CASSSEPGQGPYNEQFF.

The chain joins TRBV7-8 to TRBJ2-7, with D possibly being TRBD1 (6 bases). The CDR3 is 13 residues long. The ends were cut back, 5 bases at V and 3 bases at J, with 11 bases in the middle. The germline gives CDR1 SGHVS, CDR2 FQNEAQ. CDR3 nucleotides: TGTGCCAGCAGCCACAGGGAAGACTACGAGCAGTACTTC. It translates to CASSHREDYEQYF.

This CDR3 reads CASSSGQGLIYGYTF. In DNA form, the CDR3 reads TGTGCCAGCAGCTCCGGACAGGGGCTTATCTATGGCTACACCTTC. This chain links TRBV7-9 with TRBJ1-2, with TRBD1 matching over 9 bases. V was pared by 4 bases and J by 4 bases, with 7 bases of the junction left unmatched. Germline V gene lookup returns CDR1 SEHNR and CDR2 FQNEAQ (reference sequence). The CDR3 spans 15 residues.

This clone has just a few counts. The chain is built from TRBV7-3 and TRBJ2-1; 7 nucleotides line up with TRBD1. J gave up 6 bases and V 3 bases, and 5 bases lay outside the gene matches. CDR3 length: 14 amino acids. Germline V lookup: CDR1 SGHTA, CDR2 FQGTGA. The CDR3 region has the DNA TGTGCCAGCAGCTTCATGACAGGGAGCAATGAGCAGTTCTTC. Translation: CASSFMTGSNEQFF. The whole variable domain, remainder taken from reference TRBV7-3 and TRBJ2-1, is GAGVSQTPSNKVTEKGKYVELRCDPISGHTALYWYRQSLGQGPEFLIYFQGTGAADDSGLPNDRFFAVRPEGSVSTLKIQRTERGDSAVYLCASSFMTGSNEQFFGPGTRLTVL.